The rows below give T cell receptor beta chains drawn from one sample of a study of blood T cell repertoires in COVID-19. TCRdb keeps only in-frame clones here, not all; method: immunoSEQ multiplex PCR. The repertoire holds around 310,000 clones, with around 92% as singletons. Specimen: PBMCs or T cells enriched from blood (not recorded which). The origin of the receptors is a woman aged 25 to 39 who had recovered from COVID-19. Each CDR3 is given with its conserved first and last residue. A D gene is named only where the DNA matches it firmly. Size values are once, few and many counts, or a class for expanded clones, and some rows have none.

CDR3 length,V gene,D gene,J gene,clone size,CDR3 protein,CDR3 DNA
14,TRBV18,TRBD1,TRBJ1-2,-,CASLPGQGSFGYTF,TGTGCCAGCTTGCCGGGACAGGGGAGTTTTGGCTACACCTTC
17,TRBV28,-,TRBJ2-4,-,CASSFTVGFGAKNIQYF,TGTGCCAGCAGTTTTACGGTCGGGTTTGGGGCCAAAAACATTCAGTACTTC
19,TRBV4-1,-,TRBJ1-5,-,CASSREDQGIGYNNQPQHF,TGCGCCAGCAGCCGAGAGGACCAGGGGATAGGGTATAACAATCAGCCCCAGCATTTT
15,TRBV19,TRBD1,TRBJ1-5,once,CASSIGQGSNQPQHF,TGTGCCAGTAGTATTGGACAGGGTAGCAATCAGCCCCAGCATTTT
15,TRBV23-1,TRBD1,TRBJ1-5,-,CASSQMGQNNQPQHF,TGCGCCAGCAGTCAAATGGGACAGAACAATCAGCCCCAGCATTTT
12,TRBV2,TRBD2,TRBJ2-1,-,CASTRLADEQFF,TGTGCCAGCACCAGACTAGCGGATGAGCAGTTCTTC
13,TRBV2,TRBD1,TRBJ2-7,-,CASNGQAVYEQYF,TGTGCCAGCAATGGACAGGCCGTCTACGAGCAGTACTTC
15,TRBV3-1/TRBV3-2,TRBD1,TRBJ1-6,-,CASSPWDRGDSPLHF,TGTGCCAGCAGCCCCTGGGACAGGGGGGATTCACCCCTCCACTTT
13,TRBV3-1/TRBV3-2,-,TRBJ2-7,-,CASSEARGHEQYF,TGTGCCAGCAGCGAGGCCCGGGGTCACGAGCAGTACTTC
14,TRBV16,-,TRBJ1-2,-,CASSRDLGGYGYTF,TGTGCCAGCAGCCGCGATCTGGGGGGCTATGGCTACACCTTC
15,TRBV27,TRBD1,TRBJ2-5,-,CASSPPGTGTRTQYF,TGTGCCAGCTCACCACCCGGGACAGGGACCCGGACCCAGTACTTC
13,TRBV19,-,TRBJ2-5,once,CASSPSTLETQYF,TGTGCCAGTAGCCCATCTACCCTGGAGACCCAGTACTTC